One T cell receptor (beta chain) is described in this entry. Its target is not known. This entry is derived from a study of cytomegalovirus exposure and HLA in healthy donors. Notes on the study in general: Sequencing probably produced one cluster of sequence variants that were highly shared. Listed as cytomegalovirus-associated were over 150 TCR beta chains.

The PCR contained 60 Vbeta and 13 Jbeta primers. Clones were sequenced by immunoSEQ multiplex PCR, and TCRdb holds only the in-frame ones, with some missing. The profile shows approximately 150,000 clones, around 80% of them singletons. What was sequenced was PBMCs. The sequence came from a boy between 2 and 15 years old in good health and CMV-seronegative.

The CDR3 reads CASSKWPGLAGDFNYNEQFF. The CDR3 DNA follows: TGCGCCAGCAGCAAGTGGCCGGGACTAGCGGGAGATTTTAACTACAATGAGCAGTTCTTC. This chain joins TRBV5-1 and TRBJ2-1; 14 bases match TRBD2. V lost 4 bases to trimming and J lost 3 bases; unmatched junction nucleotides: 15. Germline V gives CDR1 SGHRS, CDR2 YFSETQ. The CDR3 covers 20 residues.